This entry is about one T cell receptor beta chain. Its antigen is not identified. The CDR3 sequence is 13 residues long. CDR1 and CDR2 (germline): SNHLY, FYNNEI. The junction had 4 bases not matched to a gene; V was cut back by 7 bases and J by 5 bases. The record originates from a study of beta chain features in type 1 diabetes. Findings and limits, study-wide: In all four CD4+ subsets, TCRB CDR3 length was significantly, moderately reduced in type 1 diabetes. The VDJ junctions of type 1 diabetes patients carried fewer insertions and more deletions.

Sorting with CD45RO/CCR7/CD25/CD127/CD95/CD27 yielded naive, central memory, regulatory and stem-like memory CD4+ cells. Since all of the isolated RNA was reverse transcribed, expressed TCRB transcripts were what got sequenced. Clones were sequenced by immunoSEQ multiplex PCR, and TCRdb holds only the in-frame ones, with some missing. Here the sample spans fewer than 200,000 clones, about 9.3% being singletons. The sample comprised central memory CD4+ T cells from blood. The chain recombines TRBV2 with TRBJ1-2; 10 bases are a match to TRBD1. This TCR derives from a man aged 25 to 40 with type 1 diabetes. The CDR3 here is CASNRDRGYGYTF. The DNA of the CDR3 is TGTGCCAGCAACAGGGACAGGGGTTATGGCTACACCTTC.